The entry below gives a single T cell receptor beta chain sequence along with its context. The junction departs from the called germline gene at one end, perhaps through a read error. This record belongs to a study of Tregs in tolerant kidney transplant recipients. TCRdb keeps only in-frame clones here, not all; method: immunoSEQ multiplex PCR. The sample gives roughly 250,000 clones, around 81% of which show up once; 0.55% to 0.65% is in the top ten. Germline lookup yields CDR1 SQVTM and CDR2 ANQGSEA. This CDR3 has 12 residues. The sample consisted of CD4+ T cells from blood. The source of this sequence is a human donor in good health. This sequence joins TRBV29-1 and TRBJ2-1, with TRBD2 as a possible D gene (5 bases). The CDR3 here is CSVQEGRREQFF. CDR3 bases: TGCAGCGTTCAAGAGGGCCGGCGGGAGCAGTTCTTC.